A selection of T cell receptor beta chains follows, all from one sample in a study of CD8 T cells in Susac syndrome. TCRdb itself ran the immunoSEQ multiplex PCR reads through MiXCR, one entry per CDR3 protein. The table records some 170,000 distinct CDR3 sequences, over 85% of them present only once. Sequencing was carried out using CD4+ T cells from PBMCs. The receptors were gathered from a human donor in good health. The CDR3 runs from the conserved cysteine through the conserved F or W. D genes are given only for firm matches. Size is stated for part of the rows, as once, few or many counts, or as a class when the clone is expanded.

>-|TRBV20-1|TRBJ2-7|12|-
TGCAGTGTCAAGGGTCGCGGGAACGAGCAGTACTTC
CSVKGRGNEQYF
>-|TRBV4-2|TRBJ2-5|14|-
TGTGCCAGCAGCCAAGGCGAACTAGAAGAGACCCAGTACTTC
CASSQGELEETQYF
>-|TRBV24-1|TRBJ2-2|11|-
TGTGCCACCAGTGATTTGAGGGAGCTGTTTTTT
CATSDLRELFF
>TRBD1|TRBV5-1|TRBJ2-7|13|-
TGCGCCAGCAGCTTAAAGGGGGCGAGGGAGCAGTACTTC
CASSLKGAREQYF
>-|TRBV29-1|TRBJ1-1|12|-
TGCAGCGTTGACGGGAGCAACACTGAAGCTTTCTTT
CSVDGSNTEAFF
>-|TRBV7-7|TRBJ2-3|13|once
TGTGCTAGCAGCTTAGAGGGGTTCGGTACGCAGTATTTT
CASSLEGFGTQYF
>-|TRBV6-1|TRBJ2-1|13|-
TGTGCCAGCAGTATCGGGAACTACAATGAGCAGTTCTTC
CASSIGNYNEQFF
>TRBD2|TRBV9|TRBJ2-3|16|-
TGTGCCAGCAGCGTAGCTTCTAGCGGGAGTACAGATACGCAGTATTTT
CASSVASSGSTDTQYF
>-|TRBV12-3/TRBV12-4|TRBJ2-1|13|-
TGTGCCAGCAGTTTTATTCGGCTGAATGAGCAGTTCTTC
CASSFIRLNEQFF
>TRBD2|TRBV6-5|TRBJ2-1|15|-
TGTGCCAGCAGTCGACCCGGGACTAGATCCAATGAGCAGTTCTTC
CASSRPGTRSNEQFF
>TRBD1|TRBV29-1|TRBJ1-1|13|-
TGCAGCGCCCAACTAGGGGGCCAAGGGGAAGCTTTCTTT
CSAQLGGQGEAFF
>-|TRBV20-1|TRBJ2-1|13|-
TGCAGTGCTAGGGTAGGGGCCTACAATGAGCAGTTCTTC
CSARVGAYNEQFF
>TRBD2|TRBV4-2|TRBJ2-5|15|-
TGTGCCAGCACCCCGACTAGCGGGAGGGAAGAGACCCAGTACTTC
CASTPTSGREETQYF
>-|TRBV7-2|TRBJ2-5|15|-
TGTGCCAGCAGCCAAAACCCGACAGGAGTAGAGACCCAGTACTTC
CASSQNPTGVETQYF
>TRBD1|TRBV6-5|TRBJ2-7|15|-
TGTGCCAGCAGTTACCAACCCGGACAGGGTGTCGAGCAGTACTTC
CASSYQPGQGVEQYF
>-|TRBV19|TRBJ1-1|13|-
TGTGCCAGTAGTCGTGCGGAGAACACTGAAGCTTTCTTT
CASSRAENTEAFF
>TRBD2|TRBV11-2|TRBJ2-7|17|-
TGTGCCAGCAGCTTAGCGTCTAGCGGGAGGATACCCTACGAGCAGTACTTC
CASSLASSGRIPYEQYF
>-|TRBV25-1|TRBJ2-7|13|-
TGTGCCAGCAGCAACAGGGTCACCTACGAGCAGTGCTTC
CASSNRVTYEQCF
>TRBD2|TRBV6-5|TRBJ2-2|16|-
TGTGCCAGCAGTTACTCCTCCGCGGGGGGGACCGGGGAGCTGTTTTTT
CASSYSSAGGTGELFF
>TRBD1|TRBV20-1|TRBJ1-2|12|-
TGCAGTGGGACAGGGGTGGACTATGGCTACACCTTC
CSGTGVDYGYTF
>-|TRBV20-1|TRBJ2-7|14|-
TGCAGTGCTAGCGGAGGGGGATACTCCTACGAGCAGTACTTC
CSASGGGYSYEQYF
>-|TRBV7-9|TRBJ2-5|14|-
TGTGCCAGCAGCTCCCCGAGGGAAGGCGAGACCCAGTACTTC
CASSSPREGETQYF
>-|TRBV4-3|TRBJ2-7|12|-
TGCGCCAGCAGCCATCAAGGGGCCGAGCAGTACTTC
CASSHQGAEQYF
>-|TRBV23-1|TRBJ1-2|11|once
TGCGCCAGCAGTCCAGAAAAGCGCTACACCTTC
CASSPEKRYTF
>-|TRBV7-3|TRBJ2-3|15|once
TGTGCCAGCAGCTTAGTTTACGGCAGCACAGATACGCAGTATTTT
CASSLVYGSTDTQYF
>-|TRBV21-1|TRBJ2-5|11|-
TGTGCCAGCACACTCCCAGGGACCCAGTACTTC
CASTLPGTQYF
>-|TRBV20-1|TRBJ2-7|12|-
TGCAGTGCTAGAGTCAGGGCGAGCGAGCAGTACTTC
CSARVRASEQYF
>-|TRBV3-1|TRBJ2-2|15|once
TGTGCCAGCAGCCAAGGTTCCGGGAATACCGGGGAGCTGTTTTTT
CASSQGSGNTGELFF
>-|TRBV9|TRBJ2-3|14|-
TGTGCCAGCAGCGAGGGGTCTAGCACAGATACGCAGTATTTT
CASSEGSSTDTQYF
>-|TRBV20-1|TRBJ1-5|13|-
TGCAGTGCCCAACACCCAACTGAGGGGCCCCAGCATTTT
CSAQHPTEGPQHF
>TRBD2|TRBV20-1|TRBJ2-3|14|once
TGCAGTGCCGGGACTAGCGCGGAGGTAGATACGCAGTATTTT
CSAGTSAEVDTQYF
>-|TRBV19|TRBJ2-3|16|-
TGTGCCAGTAGTAATAGCCGGGCCTCAGGCACAGATACGCAGTATTTT
CASSNSRASGTDTQYF
>TRBD2|TRBV7-2|TRBJ2-2|16|-
TGTGCCAGCAGCTCTAGAGCGGGATCGGGTAGCGGGGAGCTGTTTTTT
CASSSRAGSGSGELFF